A selection of T cell receptor beta chains follows, all from one sample in a study of T-cell memory formation after mild COVID-19. TCRdb processed the 5' RACE reads anew with MiXCR; each CDR3 protein has one entry. The sample records almost 250,000 distinct CDR3 sequences, over 15% being singletons. Sequenced sample: PBMCs or a T cell subset sorted from them (not recorded which). The receptors derive from an adult woman who had mild COVID-19 (a few samples of this study predate the infection). Cell type and time point are not known. Both conserved end residues are part of each CDR3. A D gene is named only where the DNA matches it firmly. Size values are once, few and many counts, or a class for expanded clones, and some rows have none.

V gene: TRBV12-3/TRBV12-4
D gene: .
clone size: many
J gene: TRBJ1-1
CDR3 protein: CASSPRAGSEAFF
CDR3 DNA: TGTGCCAGCAGTCCCAGGGCGGGCTCTGAAGCTTTCTTT

V gene: TRBV6-5
D gene: .
clone size: .
J gene: TRBJ2-7
CDR3 protein: CASSYPGNYEQYF
CDR3 DNA: TGTGCCAGCAGTTACCCTGGGAACTACGAGCAGTACTTC

V gene: TRBV29-1
D gene: .
clone size: .
J gene: TRBJ1-1
CDR3 protein: CSVGNTEAFF
CDR3 DNA: TGCAGCGTTGGGAACACTGAAGCTTTCTTT

V gene: TRBV7-9
D gene: .
clone size: few
J gene: TRBJ1-1
CDR3 protein: CASSLAGGGGNTEAFF
CDR3 DNA: TGTGCCAGCAGCTTAGCTGGTGGGGGTGGGAACACTGAAGCTTTCTTT

V gene: TRBV3-1
D gene: TRBD2
clone size: few
J gene: TRBJ2-5
CDR3 protein: CASSQATSGGAPLREYF
CDR3 DNA: TGTGCCAGCAGCCAAGCGACTAGCGGGGGGGCGCCCCTCCGGGAGTACTTC

V gene: TRBV7-2
D gene: .
clone size: few
J gene: TRBJ2-7
CDR3 protein: CASSAQGGGYEQYF
CDR3 DNA: TGTGCCAGCAGCGCACAGGGTGGGGGCTACGAGCAGTACTTC

V gene: TRBV5-1
D gene: .
clone size: few
J gene: TRBJ2-7
CDR3 protein: CASSFGGDGLEQYF
CDR3 DNA: TGCGCCAGCAGCTTTGGGGGCGACGGGTTGGAGCAGTACTTC

V gene: TRBV12-3/TRBV12-4
D gene: TRBD1
clone size: few
J gene: TRBJ2-5
CDR3 protein: CASSRTGGMETQYF
CDR3 DNA: TGTGCCAGCAGCCGGACAGGGGGCATGGAGACCCAGTACTTC

V gene: TRBV5-1
D gene: .
clone size: few
J gene: TRBJ2-7
CDR3 protein: CASKAGAGSYEQYF
CDR3 DNA: TGCGCCAGCAAAGCTGGGGCAGGGAGCTACGAGCAGTACTTC

V gene: TRBV4-1
D gene: .
clone size: once
J gene: TRBJ1-1
CDR3 protein: CASSQDRSGAMNTEAFF
CDR3 DNA: TGCGCCAGCAGCCAAGATAGATCAGGAGCAATGAACACCGAAGCTTTCTTT

V gene: TRBV18
D gene: TRBD1
clone size: few
J gene: TRBJ1-2
CDR3 protein: CASSPVEGAYGYTF
CDR3 DNA: TGTGCCAGCTCACCAGTTGAGGGGGCTTATGGCTACACCTTC

V gene: TRBV7-3
D gene: .
clone size: .
J gene: TRBJ2-5
CDR3 protein: CASSLNGPEETQYF
CDR3 DNA: TGTGCCAGCAGCTTAAACGGGCCTGAAGAGACCCAGTACTTC

V gene: TRBV4-2
D gene: TRBD2
clone size: .
J gene: TRBJ2-5
CDR3 protein: CASSPGGRALETQYF
CDR3 DNA: TGTGCCAGCAGCCCGGGCGGGAGGGCATTGGAGACCCAGTACTTC

V gene: TRBV5-1
D gene: TRBD2
clone size: few
J gene: TRBJ2-5
CDR3 protein: CASSLPRPRTSGQETQYF
CDR3 DNA: TGCGCCAGCAGCTTGCCCCGCCCCAGGACTAGCGGCCAAGAGACCCAGTACTTC

V gene: TRBV3-1
D gene: .
clone size: .
J gene: TRBJ1-2
CDR3 protein: CASSLGPSGYTF
CDR3 DNA: TGTGCCAGCAGCCTGGGGCCCTCGGGCTACACCTTC

V gene: TRBV7-9
D gene: .
clone size: .
J gene: TRBJ2-2
CDR3 protein: CASSLFHDVLAGELFF
CDR3 DNA: TGTGCCAGCAGCTTGTTCCATGACGTGCTTGCCGGGGAGCTGTTTTTT

V gene: TRBV20-1
D gene: TRBD1
clone size: many
J gene: TRBJ2-1
CDR3 protein: CSARYRGRSDEQFF
CDR3 DNA: TGCAGTGCTAGGTACAGGGGGCGCAGCGATGAGCAGTTCTTC